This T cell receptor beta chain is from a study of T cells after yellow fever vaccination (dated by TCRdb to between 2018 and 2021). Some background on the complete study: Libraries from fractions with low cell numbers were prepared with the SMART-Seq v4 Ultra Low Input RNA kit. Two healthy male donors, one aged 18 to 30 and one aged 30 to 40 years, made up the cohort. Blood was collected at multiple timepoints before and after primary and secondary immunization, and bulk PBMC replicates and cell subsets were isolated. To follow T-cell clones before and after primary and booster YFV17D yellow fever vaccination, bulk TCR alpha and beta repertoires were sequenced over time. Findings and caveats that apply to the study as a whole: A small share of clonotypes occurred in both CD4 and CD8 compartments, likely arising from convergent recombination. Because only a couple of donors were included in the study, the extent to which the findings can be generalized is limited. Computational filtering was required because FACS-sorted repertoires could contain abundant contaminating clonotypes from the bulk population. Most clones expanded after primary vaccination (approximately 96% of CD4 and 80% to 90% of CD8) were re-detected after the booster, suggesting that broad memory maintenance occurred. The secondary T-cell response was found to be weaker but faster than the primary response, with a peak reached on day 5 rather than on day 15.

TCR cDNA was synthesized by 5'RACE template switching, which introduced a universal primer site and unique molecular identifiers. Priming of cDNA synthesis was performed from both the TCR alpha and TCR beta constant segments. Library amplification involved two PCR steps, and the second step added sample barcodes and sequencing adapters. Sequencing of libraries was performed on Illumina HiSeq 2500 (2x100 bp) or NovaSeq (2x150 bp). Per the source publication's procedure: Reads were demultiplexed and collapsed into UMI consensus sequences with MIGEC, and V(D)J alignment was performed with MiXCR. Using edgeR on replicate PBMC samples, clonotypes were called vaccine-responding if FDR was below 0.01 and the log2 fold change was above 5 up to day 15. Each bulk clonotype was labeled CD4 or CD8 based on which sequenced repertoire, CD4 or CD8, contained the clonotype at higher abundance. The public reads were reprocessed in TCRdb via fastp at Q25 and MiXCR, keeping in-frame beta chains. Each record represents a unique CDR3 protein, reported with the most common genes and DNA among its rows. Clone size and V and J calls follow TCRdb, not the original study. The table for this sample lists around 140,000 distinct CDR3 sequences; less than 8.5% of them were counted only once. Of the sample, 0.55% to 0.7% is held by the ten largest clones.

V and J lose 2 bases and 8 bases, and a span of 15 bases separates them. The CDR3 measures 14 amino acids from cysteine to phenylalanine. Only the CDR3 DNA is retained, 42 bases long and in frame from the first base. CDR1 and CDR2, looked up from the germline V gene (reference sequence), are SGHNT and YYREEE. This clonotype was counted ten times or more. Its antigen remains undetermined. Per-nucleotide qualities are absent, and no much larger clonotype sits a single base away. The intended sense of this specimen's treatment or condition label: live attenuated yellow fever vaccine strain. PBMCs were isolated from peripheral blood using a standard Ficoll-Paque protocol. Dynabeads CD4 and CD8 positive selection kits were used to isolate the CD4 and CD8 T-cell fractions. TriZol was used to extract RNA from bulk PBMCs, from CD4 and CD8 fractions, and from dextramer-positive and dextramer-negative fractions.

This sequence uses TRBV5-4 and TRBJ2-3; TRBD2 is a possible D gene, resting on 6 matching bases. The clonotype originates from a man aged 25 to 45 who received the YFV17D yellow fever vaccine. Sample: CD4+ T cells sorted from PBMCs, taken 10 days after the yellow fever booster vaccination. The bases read TGTGCCAGCAGCTTAGGGACTGCCGCCGGTACGCAGTATTTT. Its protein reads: CASSLGTAAGTQYF.